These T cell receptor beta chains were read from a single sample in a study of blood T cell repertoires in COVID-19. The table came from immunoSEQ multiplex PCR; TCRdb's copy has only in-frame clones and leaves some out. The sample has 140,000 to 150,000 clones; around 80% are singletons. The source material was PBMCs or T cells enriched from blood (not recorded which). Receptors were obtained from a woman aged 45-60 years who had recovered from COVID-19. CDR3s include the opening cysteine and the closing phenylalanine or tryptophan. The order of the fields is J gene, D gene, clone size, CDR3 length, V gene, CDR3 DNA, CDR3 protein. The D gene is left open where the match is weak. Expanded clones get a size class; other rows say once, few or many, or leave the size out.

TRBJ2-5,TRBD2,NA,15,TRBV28,TGTGCCAGCAGTATACTAGCGGGGGTGGCAGAGACCCAGTACTTC,CASSILAGVAETQYF
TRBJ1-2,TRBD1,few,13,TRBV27,TGTGCCAGCAGTACCCGACAGGGAACGGGCTACACCTTC,CASSTRQGTGYTF
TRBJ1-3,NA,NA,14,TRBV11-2,TGTGCCAGCATCGACAGATCCTCTGGAAACACCATATATTTT,CASIDRSSGNTIYF
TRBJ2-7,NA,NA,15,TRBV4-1,TGCGCCAGCAGCCAAGATCCTTCCAGGGTCTACGAGCAGTACTTC,CASSQDPSRVYEQYF
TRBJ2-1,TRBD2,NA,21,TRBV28,TGTGCCAGCAGCCTTGGGACTAGCGGGGGGCCGACGGTAATCTCCTACAATGAGCAGTTCTTC,CASSLGTSGGPTVISYNEQFF
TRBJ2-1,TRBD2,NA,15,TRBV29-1,TGCAGCGTGCCGACTAGCGGGGGACCCAGGAATGAGCAGTTCTTC,CSVPTSGGPRNEQFF
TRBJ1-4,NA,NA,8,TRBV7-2,TGTGCCAGATTCTACCGGGTTTTT,CARFYRVF
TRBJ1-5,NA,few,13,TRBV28,TGTGCCAGCAGTTTAAACGGGGGACAGCCCCAGCATTTT,CASSLNGGQPQHF
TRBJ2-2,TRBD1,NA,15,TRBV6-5,TGTGCCAGCAGCATCGGACAGGGAACCACCGGGGAGCTGTTTTTT,CASSIGQGTTGELFF
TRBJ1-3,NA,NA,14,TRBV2,TGTGCCAGCAGATTCACAGGGTTTGGAAACACCATATATTTT,CASRFTGFGNTIYF